This T cell receptor (beta chain) stems from a study of blood T cell repertoires in COVID-19. Study context: Samples of COVID-19 (acute and convalescent) were obtained from the United States, Italy and Spain.

CDR1 is SNHLY and CDR2 is FYNNEI in the germline V gene. The CDR3 consists of 14 residues. V gave up 4 bases and J gave up 2 bases, with 11 bases separating them. TCRdb's table, derived via immunoSEQ multiplex PCR, lists solely in-frame clones and lacks some. The sample gives about 190,000 clones, around four fifths of which show up once; about 20% is in the top ten. Sequencing used peripheral blood. This TCR was sampled from a human donor in a cohort sampled during active COVID-19. The chain has TRBV2 and TRBJ2-5; tentatively, D is TRBD2 (6 bases). The CDR3 nucleotides read TGTGCCAGCAGTGGGATAGCGGATCAAGAGACCCAGTACTTC. It encodes CASSGIADQETQYF.